This T cell receptor beta chain was retrieved from a study of blood T cell repertoires in COVID-19. The CDR3 contains 15 residues. The germline CDR1 and CDR2 sequences are LGHNA and YNFKEQ. V lost 0 bases and J lost 0, with 5 bases in between. Original processing notes: Estimation of nucleated cell counts relied on the amplification of reference gene primers. Profiling relied on immunoSEQ multiplex PCR, and the TCRdb table lists in-frame clones only, not all of them. The DNA was the basis for D and trimming; V, J and clone size are from that table. The sample carries more than 95,000 clones, 80% to 95% recorded once.

The source of this sequence is a man aged 45-65 years with COVID-19, enrolled during active disease. The J gene is TRBJ1-4, the V gene TRBV4-2; D unclear. The sample consisted of peripheral blood. This CDR3 reads CASSQEEATNEKLFF. CDR3 DNA: TGTGCCAGCAGCCAAGAGGAGGCAACTAATGAAAAACTGTTTTTT.